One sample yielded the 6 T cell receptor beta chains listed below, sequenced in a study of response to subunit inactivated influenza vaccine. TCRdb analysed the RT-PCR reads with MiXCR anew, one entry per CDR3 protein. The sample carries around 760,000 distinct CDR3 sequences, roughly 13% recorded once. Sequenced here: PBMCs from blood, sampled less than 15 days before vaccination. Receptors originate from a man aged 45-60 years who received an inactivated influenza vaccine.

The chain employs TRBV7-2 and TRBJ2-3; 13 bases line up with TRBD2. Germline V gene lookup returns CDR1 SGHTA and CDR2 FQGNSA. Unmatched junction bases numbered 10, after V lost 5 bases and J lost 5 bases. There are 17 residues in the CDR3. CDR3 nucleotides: TGTGCCAGCAGCCCGCGACTAGCGGGGGGTAGGGGAGATACGCAGTATTTT. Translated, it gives CASSPRLAGGRGDTQYF.

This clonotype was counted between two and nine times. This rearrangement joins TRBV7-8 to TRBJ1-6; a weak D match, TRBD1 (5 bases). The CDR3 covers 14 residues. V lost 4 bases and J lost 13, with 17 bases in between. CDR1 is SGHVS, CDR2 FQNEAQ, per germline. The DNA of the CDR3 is TGTGCCAGCAGCTCACTAGGGACGGCCGCCCCCCTCCACTTT. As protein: CASSSLGTAAPLHF.

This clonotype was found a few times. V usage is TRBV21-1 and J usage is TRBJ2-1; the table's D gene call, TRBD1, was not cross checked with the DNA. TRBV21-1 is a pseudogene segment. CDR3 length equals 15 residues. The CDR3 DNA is TGTGCCAGCAGCACTGGGGACAAGTCCTACAATGAGCAGTTCTTC. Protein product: CASSTGDKSYNEQFF.

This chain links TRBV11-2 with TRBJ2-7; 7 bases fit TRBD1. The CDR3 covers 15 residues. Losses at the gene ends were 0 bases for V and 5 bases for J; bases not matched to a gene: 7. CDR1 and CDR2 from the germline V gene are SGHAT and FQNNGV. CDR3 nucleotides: TGTGCCAGCAGCTTAGATGTGGCAGGGGGAAACGAGCAGTACTTC. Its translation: CASSLDVAGGNEQYF.

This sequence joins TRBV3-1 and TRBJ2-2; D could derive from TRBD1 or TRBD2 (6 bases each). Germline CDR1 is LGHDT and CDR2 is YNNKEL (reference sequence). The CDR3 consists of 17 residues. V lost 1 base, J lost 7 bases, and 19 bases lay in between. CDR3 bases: TGTGCCAGCAGCCAAGCGTTCCGGGGGCCCGGTGGCGGGGAGCTGTTTTTT. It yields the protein CASSQAFRGPGGGELFF.

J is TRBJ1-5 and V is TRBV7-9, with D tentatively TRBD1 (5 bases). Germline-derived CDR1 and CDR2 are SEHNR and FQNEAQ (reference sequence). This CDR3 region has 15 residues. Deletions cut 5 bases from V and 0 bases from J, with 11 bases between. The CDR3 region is CASSQTADSNQPQHF. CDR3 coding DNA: TGTGCCAGCAGCCAGACAGCCGATAGCAATCAGCCCCAGCATTTT.